This is a list of T cell receptor beta chains from one sample in a study of shared clonotypes between healthy human individuals. The assay was immunoSEQ multiplex PCR, and TCRdb's table has in-frame clones only and misses some. The sample has a few million clones, approximately 92% seen once. Source material: naive CD8+ T cells from PBMCs. These TCRs come from a young man in good health. Some clones in this sample may be carry-over from other donors' samples. The conserved cysteine and the conserved F or W are not part of the CDR3 here.

V	CDR3
TRBV21-1	ASSPGCRIYGYT
TRBV11-2	ASSLVGGRSLEQY
TRBV10-2	ASSESQGPVFYEQY
TRBV7-9	ASTPTVPENEQF
TRBV6-1	ASSEGGRGFNQPQH
TRBV4-1	ASSLREAGGTYNEQF
TRBV5-5	ASSYGPEAF
TRBV19	ASSMGTQLYEQY
TRBV11-1	ASSFATGTSGRAEQF
TRBV30	AWTLGIGGYT
TRBV2	ASILDRGQQTQY
TRBV19	ASSPQGREQF
TRBV7-9	ASSPGPGAEAF
TRBV7-9	ASSPTADRGPLGTQY
TRBV28	ATRQVLLFVDEQF
TRBV6-5	ASSPLAGGGNEQF
TRBV28	ASSLPPGQANYEQY
TRBV19	ASRGFLAGEETQY
TRBV11-2	ASSLFGAGNQPQH
TRBV19	ASSLTYSYEQY
TRBV27	ASSLGLGNEKLF
TRBV7-6	ASSHRDSPKLF
TRBV9	ASSDGSSSTDTQY
TRBV6-1	ASSVPPRWITNTEAF
TRBV9	ASSVGTSDHQETQY
TRBV9	ASSGQSTDTQY
TRBV19	ASSIDYNEQF
TRBV7-2	ASSPLGTDYYEQY
TRBV28	ASSLLGNDGYT
TRBV4-1	ASSTRQGVIYEQY
TRBV12-2	ASRPPQWTDTYYYGYT
TRBV11-2	ASSLTRDYNEQF
TRBV19	ASSMGDGIQY
TRBV9	ASSEGGGSNQPQH
TRBV28	ASSLDRGLTDTQY
TRBV7-9	ASSWGGTGELF
TRBV27	ASSLGTSGNTEAF
TRBV27	ASSLQTEGPLH